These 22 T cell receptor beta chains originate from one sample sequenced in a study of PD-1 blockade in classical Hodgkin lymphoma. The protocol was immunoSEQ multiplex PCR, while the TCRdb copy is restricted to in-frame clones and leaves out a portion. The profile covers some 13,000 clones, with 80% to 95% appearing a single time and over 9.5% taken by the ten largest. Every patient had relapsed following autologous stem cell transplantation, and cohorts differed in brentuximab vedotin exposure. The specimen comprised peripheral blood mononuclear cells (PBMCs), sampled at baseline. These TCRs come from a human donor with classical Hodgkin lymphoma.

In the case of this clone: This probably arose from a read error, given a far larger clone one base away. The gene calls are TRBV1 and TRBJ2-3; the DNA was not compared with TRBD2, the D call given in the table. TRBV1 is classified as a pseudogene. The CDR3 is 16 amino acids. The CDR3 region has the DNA TGCACCAGCAGCCAAGATGGGGGGTATAGCACAGATACGCAGTATTTT. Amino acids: CTSSQDGGYSTDTQYF.

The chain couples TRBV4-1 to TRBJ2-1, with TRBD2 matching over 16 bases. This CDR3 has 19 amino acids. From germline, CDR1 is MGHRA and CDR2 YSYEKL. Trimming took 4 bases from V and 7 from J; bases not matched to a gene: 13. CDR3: CASSLTPGLAGGRGNEQFF. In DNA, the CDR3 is TGCGCCAGCAGCCTTACTCCGGGACTAGCGGGGGGGCGAGGGAATGAGCAGTTCTTC.

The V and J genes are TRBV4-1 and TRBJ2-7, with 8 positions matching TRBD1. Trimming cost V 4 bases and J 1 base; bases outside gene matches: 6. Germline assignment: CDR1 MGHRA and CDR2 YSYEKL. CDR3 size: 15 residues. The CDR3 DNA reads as TGCGCCAGCAGCCCAGGGGGCTCAAGGTCCTACGAGCAGTACTTC. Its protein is CASSPGGSRSYEQYF.

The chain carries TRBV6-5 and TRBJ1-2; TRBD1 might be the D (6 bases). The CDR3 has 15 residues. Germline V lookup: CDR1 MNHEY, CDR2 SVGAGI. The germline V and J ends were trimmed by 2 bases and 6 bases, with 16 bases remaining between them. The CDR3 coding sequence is TGTGCCAGCAGTTACCCCGGGACACCGAGTGATGGCTACACCTTC. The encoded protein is CASSYPGTPSDGYTF.

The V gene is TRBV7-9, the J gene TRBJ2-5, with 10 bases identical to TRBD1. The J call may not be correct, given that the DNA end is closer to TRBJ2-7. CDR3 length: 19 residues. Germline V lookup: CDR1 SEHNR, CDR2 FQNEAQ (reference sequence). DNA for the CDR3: TGTGCCAGCAGCTTACCCTCCGTGGGACAGGGGATCCTCTCCTACGAGCAGTACTTC. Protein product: CASSLPSVGQGILSYEQYF.

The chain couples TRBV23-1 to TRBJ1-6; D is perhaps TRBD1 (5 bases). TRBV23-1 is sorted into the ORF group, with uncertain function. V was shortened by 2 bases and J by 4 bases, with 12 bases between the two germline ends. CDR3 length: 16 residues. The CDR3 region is CASSQEVEGYNSPLHF. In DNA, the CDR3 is TGCGCCAGCAGTCAAGAGGTGGAGGGGTATAATTCACCCCTCCACTTT.

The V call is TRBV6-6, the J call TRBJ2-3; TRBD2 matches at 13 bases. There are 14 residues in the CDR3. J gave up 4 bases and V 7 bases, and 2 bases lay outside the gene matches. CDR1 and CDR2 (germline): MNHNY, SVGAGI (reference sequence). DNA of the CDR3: TGTGCCAGCACCACTAGCGGGGGGGCAGATACGCAGTATTTT. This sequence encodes CASTTSGGADTQYF.

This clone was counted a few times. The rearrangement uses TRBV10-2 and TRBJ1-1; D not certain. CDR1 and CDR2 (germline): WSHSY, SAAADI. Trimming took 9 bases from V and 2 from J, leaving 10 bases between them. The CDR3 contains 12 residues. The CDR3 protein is CASFDANTEAFF. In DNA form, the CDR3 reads TGCGCCAGTTTTGACGCAAACACTGAAGCTTTCTTT.

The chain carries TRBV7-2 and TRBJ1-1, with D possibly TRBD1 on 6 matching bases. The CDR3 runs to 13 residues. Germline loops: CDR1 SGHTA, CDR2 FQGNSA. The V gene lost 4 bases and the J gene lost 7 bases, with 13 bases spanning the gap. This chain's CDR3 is CASSSLAGVEAFF. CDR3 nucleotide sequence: TGTGCCAGCAGCTCACTCGCAGGGGTTGAAGCTTTCTTT.

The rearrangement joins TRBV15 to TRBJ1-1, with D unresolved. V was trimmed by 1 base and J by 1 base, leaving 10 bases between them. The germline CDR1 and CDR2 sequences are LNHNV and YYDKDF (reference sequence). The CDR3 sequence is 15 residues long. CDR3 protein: CATSRVPRPNTEAFF. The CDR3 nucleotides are TGTGCCACCAGCAGAGTGCCGCGGCCGAACACTGAAGCTTTCTTT.

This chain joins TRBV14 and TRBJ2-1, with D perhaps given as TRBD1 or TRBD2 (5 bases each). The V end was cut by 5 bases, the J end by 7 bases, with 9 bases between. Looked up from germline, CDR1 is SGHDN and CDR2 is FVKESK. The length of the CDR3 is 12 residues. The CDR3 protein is CASSGGGNEQFF. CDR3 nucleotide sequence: TGTGCCAGCAGCGGGGGTGGAAATGAGCAGTTCTTC.

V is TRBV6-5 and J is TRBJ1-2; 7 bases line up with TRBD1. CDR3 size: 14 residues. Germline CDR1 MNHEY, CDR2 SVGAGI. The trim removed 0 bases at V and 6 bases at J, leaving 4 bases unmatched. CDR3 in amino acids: CASSYSGQEDGYTF. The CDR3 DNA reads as TGTGCCAGCAGTTACTCCGGACAGGAAGATGGCTACACCTTC.

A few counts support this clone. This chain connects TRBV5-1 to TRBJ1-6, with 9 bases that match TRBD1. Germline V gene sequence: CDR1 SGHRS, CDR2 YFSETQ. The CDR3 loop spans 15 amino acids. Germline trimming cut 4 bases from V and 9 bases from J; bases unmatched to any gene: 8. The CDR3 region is CASSITGQGGSPLHF. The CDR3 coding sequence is TGCGCCAGCAGCATTACGGGACAGGGTGGTTCACCCCTCCACTTT. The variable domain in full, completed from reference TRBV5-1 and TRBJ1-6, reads KAGVTQTPRYLIKTRGQQVTLSCSPISGHRSVSWYQQTPGQGLQFLFEYFSETQRNKGNFPGRFSGRQFSNSRSEMNVSTLELGDSALYLCASSITGQGGSPLHFGNGTRLTVT.

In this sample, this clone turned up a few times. CDR3 nucleotide sequence: TGTGCCAGCAGCTCCGGGACCAACTCACGGGCTTTCTTT. It yields the protein CASSSGTNSRAFF. V is TRBV7-7 and J is TRBJ1-1, with a weak D call TRBD1 (5 bases). The length of the CDR3 is 13 residues. The V and J ends lost 4 bases and 11 bases respectively, with 17 bases between them. CDR1 SSHAT and CDR2 FNYEAQ come from the germline V gene (reference sequence).

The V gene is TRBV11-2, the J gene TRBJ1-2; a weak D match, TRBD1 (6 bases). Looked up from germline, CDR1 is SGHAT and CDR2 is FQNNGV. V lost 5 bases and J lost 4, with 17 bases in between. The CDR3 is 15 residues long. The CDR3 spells CASSPETRGPYGYTF. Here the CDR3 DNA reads TGTGCCAGCAGCCCCGAAACCAGGGGCCCCTATGGCTACACCTTC.

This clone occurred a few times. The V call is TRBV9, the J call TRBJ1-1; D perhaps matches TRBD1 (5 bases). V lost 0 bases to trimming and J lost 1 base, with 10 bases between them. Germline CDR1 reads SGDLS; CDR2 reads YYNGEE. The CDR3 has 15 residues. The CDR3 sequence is CASSVGPGQNTEAFF. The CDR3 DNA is TGTGCCAGCAGCGTAGGTCCAGGGCAGAACACTGAAGCTTTCTTT.

The CDR3 region is CASSLGAENTEAFF. The CDR3 bases are TGCGCCAGCAGCTTGGGGGCGGAGAACACTGAAGCTTTCTTT. This chain uses TRBV5-1 with TRBJ1-1, with D uncertain. The CDR3 is 14 residues long. V was cut by 0 bases and J by 1 base, with 7 bases left in between. The germline gives CDR1 SGHRS, CDR2 YFSETQ.

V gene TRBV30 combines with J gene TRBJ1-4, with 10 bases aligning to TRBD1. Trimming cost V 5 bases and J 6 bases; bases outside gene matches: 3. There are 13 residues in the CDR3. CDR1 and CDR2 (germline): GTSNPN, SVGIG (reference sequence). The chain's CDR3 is CAWSTGGHEKLFF. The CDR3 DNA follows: TGTGCCTGGTCGACAGGGGGCCATGAAAAACTGTTTTTT.

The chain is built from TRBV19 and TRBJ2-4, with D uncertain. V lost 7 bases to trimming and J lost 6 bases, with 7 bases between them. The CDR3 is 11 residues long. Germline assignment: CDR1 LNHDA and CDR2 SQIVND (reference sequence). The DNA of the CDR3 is TGTGCCAGTATAACGGGAAACATTCAGTACTTC. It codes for CASITGNIQYF.

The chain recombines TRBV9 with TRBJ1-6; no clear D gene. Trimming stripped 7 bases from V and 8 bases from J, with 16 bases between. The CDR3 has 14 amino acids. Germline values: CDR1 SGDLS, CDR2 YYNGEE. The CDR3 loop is CASRLGLGDSPLHF. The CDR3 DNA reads TGTGCCAGCCGCCTAGGTCTAGGAGATTCACCCCTCCACTTT.

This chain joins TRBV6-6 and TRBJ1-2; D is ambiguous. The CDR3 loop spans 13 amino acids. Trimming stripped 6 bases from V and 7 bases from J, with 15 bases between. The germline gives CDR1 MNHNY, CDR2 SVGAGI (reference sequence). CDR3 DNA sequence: TGTGCCAGCAGGGAGGGTGTTCTGGGTGGCTACACCTTC. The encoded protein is CASREGVLGGYTF.

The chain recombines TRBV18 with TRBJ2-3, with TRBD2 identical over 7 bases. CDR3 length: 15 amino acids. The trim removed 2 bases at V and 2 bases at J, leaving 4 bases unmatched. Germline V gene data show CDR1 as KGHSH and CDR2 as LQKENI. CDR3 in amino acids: CASSPNGGNTDTQYF. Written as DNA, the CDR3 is TGTGCCAGCTCACCAAACGGGGGGAACACAGATACGCAGTATTTT.